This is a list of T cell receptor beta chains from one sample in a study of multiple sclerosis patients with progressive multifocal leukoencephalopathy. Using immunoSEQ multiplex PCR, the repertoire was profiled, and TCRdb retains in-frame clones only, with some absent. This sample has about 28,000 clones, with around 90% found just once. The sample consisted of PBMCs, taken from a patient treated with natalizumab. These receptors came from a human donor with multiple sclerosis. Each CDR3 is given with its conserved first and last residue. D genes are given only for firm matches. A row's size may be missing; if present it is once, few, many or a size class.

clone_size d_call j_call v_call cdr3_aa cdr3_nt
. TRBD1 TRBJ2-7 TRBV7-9 CASSSGTVSYEQYF TGTGCCAGCAGCTCCGGGACAGTCTCCTACGAGCAGTACTTC
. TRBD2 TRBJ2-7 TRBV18 CASGGTGSYEQYF TGTGCCTCGGGGGGGACCGGCTCCTACGAGCAGTACTTC
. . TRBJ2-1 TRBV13 CASSFGTEHNEQFF TGTGCCAGCAGCTTCGGGACGGAGCACAATGAGCAGTTCTTC
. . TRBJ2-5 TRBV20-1 CSTLPRETQYF TGCAGCACCCTCCCCCGAGAGACCCAGTACTTC
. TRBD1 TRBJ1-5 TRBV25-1 CASSDGQGNQPQHF TGTGCCAGCAGTGACGGACAGGGGAATCAGCCCCAGCATTTT
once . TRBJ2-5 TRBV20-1 CSVLFETQYF TGCAGTGTTCTGTTTGAGACCCAGTACTTC
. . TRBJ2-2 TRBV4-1 CASSETGVRPGELFF TGCGCCAGCAGCGAAACGGGCGTCCGGCCGGGGGAGCTGTTTTTT
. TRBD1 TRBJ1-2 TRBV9 CASSGTGGGYTF TGTGCCAGCAGCGGGACAGGGGGTGGCTACACCTTC
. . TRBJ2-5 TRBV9 CASSVGGPETQYF TGTGCCAGCAGCGTCGGGGGGCCAGAGACCCAGTACTTC
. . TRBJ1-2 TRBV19 CASSPANYGYTF TGTGCCAGTAGTCCAGCTAACTATGGCTACACCTTC
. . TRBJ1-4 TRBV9 CASSTRHNRREKLFF TGTGCCAGCAGCACCCGACATAATCGAAGGGAAAAACTGTTTTTT
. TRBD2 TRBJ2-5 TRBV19 CASSIASGVETQYF TGTGCCAGTAGTATCGCTAGCGGGGTAGAGACCCAGTACTTC
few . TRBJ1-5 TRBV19 CASSRRRGSDHQPQHF TGTGCCAGTAGTAGGCGTCGGGGTTCCGATCATCAGCCCCAGCATTTT
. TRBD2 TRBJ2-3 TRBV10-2 CALHESGGATDTQYF TGCGCCTTACATGAAAGCGGGGGGGCTACAGATACGCAGTATTTT
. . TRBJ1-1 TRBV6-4 CASSPSERGTEAFF TGTGCCAGCAGTCCCTCAGAGAGGGGCACTGAAGCTTTCTTT
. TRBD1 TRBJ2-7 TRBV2 CASKGTGSYEQYF TGTGCCAGCAAGGGGACAGGCTCCTACGAGCAGTACTTC
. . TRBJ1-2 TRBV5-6 CASSLAGNYGYTF TGTGCCAGCAGCTTGGCAGGTAACTATGGCTACACCTTC
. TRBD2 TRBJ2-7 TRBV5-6 CASSFFRLADFSYEQYF TGTGCCAGCAGCTTTTTCAGACTAGCGGACTTCTCCTACGAGCAGTACTTC
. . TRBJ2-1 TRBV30 CAWSVLGDWLNEQFF TGTGCCTGGAGTGTACTGGGGGACTGGCTCAATGAGCAGTTCTTC
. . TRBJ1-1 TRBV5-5 CASSFRSGTSTEAFF TGTGCCAGCAGCTTCAGGTCAGGGACTAGCACTGAAGCTTTCTTT
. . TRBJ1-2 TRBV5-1 CASSLGGDGYTF TGCGCCAGCAGCTTAGGCGGGGATGGCTACACCTTC
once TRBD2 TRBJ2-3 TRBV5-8 CASSRLRTSGDPSTDTQYF TGTGCCAGCAGCCGGCTAAGGACTAGCGGAGACCCTAGCACAGATACGCAGTATTTT
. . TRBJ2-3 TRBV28 CASSPTKDTQYF TGTGCCAGCAGCCCCACCAAAGATACGCAGTATTTT
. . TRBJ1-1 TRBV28 CASSPASPEAFF TGTGCCAGCAGCCCGGCTAGCCCTGAAGCTTTCTTT
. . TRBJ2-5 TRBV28 CASSLCRVGCVRGETQYF TGTGCCAGCAGTTTATGCCGAGTAGGATGCGTCCGGGGAGAGACCCAGTACTTC
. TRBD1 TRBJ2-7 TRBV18 CASSPPGTGATYEQYF TGTGCCAGCTCACCACCCGGGACAGGGGCGACCTACGAGCAGTACTTC
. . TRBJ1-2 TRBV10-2 CASSEWKTYGYTF TGCGCCAGCAGTGAGTGGAAGACCTATGGCTACACCTTC
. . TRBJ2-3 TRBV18 CASSSLQDTQYF TGTGCCAGCTCCTCCTTGCAAGATACGCAGTATTTT
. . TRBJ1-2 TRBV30 CAWSVRYGYTF TGTGCCTGGAGTGTAAGATATGGCTACACCTTC
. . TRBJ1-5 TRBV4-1 CASSQVPGETQPQHF TGCGCCAGCAGCCAAGTCCCGGGGGAAACCCAGCCCCAGCATTTT
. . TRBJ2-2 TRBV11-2 CASSLVLRRTGELFF TGTGCCAGCAGCTTAGTCCTACGGCGAACCGGGGAGCTGTTTTTT
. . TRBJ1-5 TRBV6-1 CASRSFLDAQPQHF TGTGCCAGCAGGTCGTTCTTAGATGCTCAGCCCCAGCATTTT
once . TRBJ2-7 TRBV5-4 CASSLEGVYEQYF TGTGCCAGCAGCTTGGAAGGTGTTTACGAGCAGTACTTC
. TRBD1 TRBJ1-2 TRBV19 CASRNRGSYGYTF TGTGCCAGTAGAAACAGGGGCTCCTATGGCTACACCTTC
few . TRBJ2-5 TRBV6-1 CAAYTSWRGETQYF TGTGCCGCGTACACGTCCTGGCGGGGAGAGACCCAGTACTTC
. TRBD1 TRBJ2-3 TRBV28 CASSLPTTGEDLDTQYF TGTGCCAGCAGTTTACCCACGACAGGGGAGGATCTAGATACGCAGTATTTT
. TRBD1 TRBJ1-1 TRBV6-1 CASLSTGDTEAFF TGTGCCAGCCTTTCAACAGGGGACACTGAAGCTTTCTTT
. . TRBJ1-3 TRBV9 CASSAYPGNTIYF TGTGCCAGCAGCGCCTACCCCGGAAACACCATATATTTT
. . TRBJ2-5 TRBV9 CASSVMGLSQETQYF TGTGCCAGCAGCGTCATGGGGCTTTCCCAAGAGACCCAGTACTTC
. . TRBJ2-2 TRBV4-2 CASSQEAGNTGELFF TGTGCCAGCAGCCAAGAGGCAGGGAACACCGGGGAGCTGTTTTTT
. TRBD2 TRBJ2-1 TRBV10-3 CAISESRTSGADEQFF TGTGCCATCAGTGAGTCACGGACTAGCGGGGCCGATGAGCAGTTCTTC
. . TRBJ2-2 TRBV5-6 CASTRTETNTGELFF TGTGCCAGCACCCGGACAGAAACGAACACCGGGGAGCTGTTTTTT
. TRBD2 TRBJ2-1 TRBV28 CASSFMTSGGRNNEQFF TGTGCCAGCAGTTTCATGACTAGCGGGGGTCGAAACAATGAGCAGTTCTTC
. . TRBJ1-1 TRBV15 CATSRDPGPGTEAFF TGTGCCACCAGCAGAGACCCGGGCCCGGGCACTGAAGCTTTCTTT
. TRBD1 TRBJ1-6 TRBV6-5 CASSYSPDRDNSPLHF TGTGCCAGCAGTTACTCCCCGGACAGGGATAATTCACCCCTCCACTTT
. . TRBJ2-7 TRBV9 CASSPRIQSYEQYF TGTGCCAGCAGCCCGCGTATACAGTCCTACGAGCAGTACTTC